Included here is one T cell receptor (beta chain) sequence, with context. No antigen is known for it. One end of the junction does not line up with germline, which may come from a read error. The data were taken from a study of cytotoxic CD8 clonotypes in ibrutinib-treated CLL. Study in general: After a median of about six years, about 14 patients stayed remitted and 12 progressed; responses had been partial in about 24 and complete in 2.

In germline, CDR1 is SSHAT, CDR2 FNYEAQ (reference sequence). CDR3 length equals 13 residues. T cells were sequenced at a targeted depth of 1 in 200,000 to 1 in 1 million. Sequencing used immunoSEQ multiplex PCR; TCRdb keeps in-frame clones, though not all of them. This table has about 160,000 clones, around nine tenths appearing once. General study findings and limits: Clonality measured at baseline exceeded age-matched healthy donors, tracking circulating CD8+ T-cell counts. Clonality increased at ibrutinib response and stayed stable in sustained remission. At progression, however, it fell back toward baseline.

The sequenced sample was PBMCs, obtained at disease progression, from a patient treated with ibrutinib. This chain joins TRBV7-7 and TRBJ1-1; no definite D call. The sequence was collected from a human donor with chronic lymphocytic leukemia. This CDR3 is CASSLEENTEAFF. CDR3 bases: TGTGCTAGCAGCTTAGAAGAGAACACTGAAGCTTTCTTT.